The next 25 T cell receptor beta chains were all read from a single sample in a study of glioma-infiltrating T cells. Amplification of TCR alpha and beta CDR3 regions from RNA used iRepertoire nested multiplex PCR. TCRdb analysed the multiplex PCR reads with MiXCR anew, one entry per CDR3 protein. The table records 150,000 to 200,000 distinct CDR3 sequences, around 42% of them present only once. Sequencing was done on a sample of glioma tissue, nonneoplastic brain tissue, or PBMCs (not recorded which). The receptors here all came from a human donor with low-grade glioma or glioblastoma, undergoing nonglioma brain surgery, or in good health (not recorded which).

Concerning this clonotype: A read error may account for a junction end that differs from germline. The chain combines TRBV20-1 with TRBJ2-5; possible D gene TRBD2, 6 bases. This CDR3 region has 13 residues. CDR1 and CDR2 (germline): DFQATT, SNEGSKA (reference sequence). The CDR3 is CSAIQEGRETKYF. CDR3 coding DNA: TGCAGTGCAATACAGGAGGGGCGTGAGACCAAGTACTTC.

CDR3 protein: CASSGGAGEAQYF. Here the CDR3 DNA reads TGTGCCAGCAGTGGAGGAGCCGGGGAGGCCCAGTACTTC. The chain combines TRBV6-1 with TRBJ2-5; tentative D call: TRBD2 (6 bases). CDR3 length equals 13 residues. CDR1 MNHNS and CDR2 SASEGT come from the germline V gene. Trimming took off 4 bases at V and 9 bases at J, with 15 bases between the two ends.

The gene calls are TRBV12-3 or TRBV12-4 and TRBJ2-1; D is perhaps TRBD1 or TRBD2 (5 bases each). The CDR3 has 12 residues. Trimming removed 5 bases at V and 9 bases at J, with 11 bases between. The CDR3 protein is CASSRGNGEQFF. The CDR3, as DNA: TGTGCCAGCAGTCGGGGCAACGGTGAGCAGTTCTTC.

In the case of this clonotype: A much larger clone lies a single base off, so this may be a read error. The CDR3 sequence is CASSAEKGLNTEAFF. Written as DNA, the CDR3 is TGTGCCAGCAGCGCCGAGAAGGGTTTGAACACTGAAGCTTTCTTT. The chain employs TRBV3-1 and TRBJ1-1, with D uncertain. The V end was cut by 5 bases, the J end by 0 bases, with 13 bases between. In germline, CDR1 is LGHDT, CDR2 YNNKEL (reference sequence). The length of the CDR3 is 15 residues.

The chain links TRBV28 to TRBJ2-2, with 8 bases aligning to TRBD2. The CDR3 is 14 residues long. CDR1 is MDHEN and CDR2 is SYDVKM in the germline V gene. V lost 10 bases to trimming and J lost 1 base; unmatched junction nucleotides: 5. The DNA of the CDR3 is TGTGCCATCCGGGAGGGAGAGAACACCGGGGAGCTGTTTTTT. Amino acids: CAIREGENTGELFF.

The sample holds a few counts of this clonotype. V gene TRBV20-1 combines with J gene TRBJ2-1; 8 nucleotides match TRBD2. Germline values: CDR1 DFQATT, CDR2 SNEGSKA (reference sequence). This CDR3 comprises 17 residues. V gave up 2 bases and J gave up 5 bases; unmatched junction bases: 14. CDR3: CSARPPGGGLSNNEQFF. The CDR3 DNA sequence: TGCAGTGCTAGACCCCCCGGGGGGGGACTATCGAACAATGAGCAGTTCTTC.

A word on this clonotype: Sequence at one end of the junction differs from germline and may be a read error. The V gene is TRBV12-3 or TRBV12-4, the J gene TRBJ2-1, with TRBD2 matching over 7 bases. The CDR3 loop spans 15 amino acids. The CDR3 DNA is TGTGCCAGCAGTTTATGGTCTAGCGGTTCAAATGAGAAGTTCTTC. This sequence encodes CASSLWSSGSNEKFF.

V gene TRBV24-1 combines with J gene TRBJ2-1; D remains unclear. Trimming cost V 4 bases and J 9 bases, with 12 bases left between them. Germline V gene data show CDR1 as KGHDR and CDR2 as SFDVKD. This CDR3 is 13 amino acids long. This CDR3 reads CATSEGPRGEQFF. As DNA, the CDR3 is TGTGCCACCAGTGAGGGCCCGAGAGGTGAGCAGTTCTTC.

On this clonotype: Just one base apart from a much larger clone, this may be a read error. The chain links TRBV5-4 to TRBJ1-1; possible D gene TRBD1, 5 bases. Germline CDR1 and CDR2: SGHNT and YYREEE (reference sequence). This CDR3 is built from 13 residues. The V end lost 4 bases, the J end lost 7 bases, and 14 bases lay between the germline ends. The CDR3: CASSGGDYSEAFF. CDR3 nucleotide sequence: TGTGCCAGCAGCGGAGGGGATTACAGTGAAGCTTTCTTT.

This clonotype was observed at least ten times. This chain connects TRBV6-6 to TRBJ2-3; D may be TRBD1 (6 bases). Per the germline V gene, CDR1 is MNHNY and CDR2 is SVGAGI (reference sequence). V lost 0 bases and J lost 2, with 18 bases in between. This CDR3 has 18 residues. DNA for the CDR3: TGTGCCAGCAGTTACTCCCCTCCGGGACACATTTTCACAGATACGCAGTATTTT. Translating it yields CASSYSPPGHIFTDTQYF.

V is TRBV20-1 and J is TRBJ2-1, with 12 bases lining up with TRBD2. The CDR3 loop spans 14 amino acids. The germline CDR1 and CDR2 sequences are DFQATT and SNEGSKA (reference sequence). J was trimmed by 8 bases and V by 6 bases; bases with no gene match: 8. CDR3 DNA sequence: TGCAGTGCACTTGGACTAGCGGGAACCGATGAGCAGTTCTTC. Protein: CSALGLAGTDEQFF.

Remarks on this clonotype: A much larger clone lies a single base off, so this may be a read error. The genes are TRBV12-3 or TRBV12-4 and TRBJ1-6, with unresolved D. The CDR3 runs 12 residues. The CDR3 sequence is CASTRNNSPIHF. CDR3 DNA sequence: TGTGCCAGCACGAGAAATAATTCACCCATCCACTTT.

Concerning this clonotype: It may be a read error: a sequence one base away is much more abundant. The J gene is TRBJ2-7, the V gene TRBV19; 11 bases agree with TRBD1. The V gene's germline CDR1 is LNHDA and CDR2 SQIVND (reference sequence). The CDR3 spans 14 residues. The CDR3 DNA follows: TGTGGCAGTAGTATCTCCGGGACAGGGGGCGAGCAGTACTTC. It translates to CGSSISGTGGEQYF.

As to this clonotype: One end of the junction varies from germline; a read error may be responsible. The chain combines TRBV29-1 with TRBJ2-1; 11 bases fit TRBD2. This CDR3 has 14 amino acids. Germline CDR1 SQVTM, CDR2 ANQGSEA. The CDR3 DNA follows: TGCAGCGTTGCCATAGCGGGAGGGACGAATGAGAAGTTCTTC. This encodes CSVAIAGGTNEKFF.

This clonotype appeared once. A junction boundary mismatches the germline segment, possibly from a read error. The V call is TRBV20-1, the J call TRBJ2-1, with TRBD2 as a possible D gene (6 bases). CDR3 length: 13 amino acids. The germline V gene encodes CDR1 DFQATT and CDR2 SNEGSKA (reference sequence). The CDR3 sequence: CSAPDAGFNEKFF. The CDR3 DNA is TGCAGTGCTCCAGATGCGGGATTCAATGAGAAGTTCTTC.

A few counts support this clonotype. This may stem from a read error, because a much larger clone lies one nucleotide away. The chain is built from TRBV28 and TRBJ1-5, with a possible D match to TRBD1 (5 bases). The CDR3 length is 13 residues. CDR1 is MDHEN and CDR2 is SYDVKM in the germline V gene. Written as DNA, the CDR3 is TGTGTCAGCAGGGTTCAGTTTAATCAGCCCCAGCATTTT. Protein: CVSRVQFNQPQHF.

About this clonotype itself: A much larger clone is a single base away; this may be a read error. The chain uses TRBV2 and TRBJ2-7; tentatively, D is TRBD2 (6 bases). From germline, CDR1 is SNHLY and CDR2 FYNNEI. The CDR3 contains 13 residues. V was clipped by 8 bases and J by 7 bases, with 18 bases between them. Here the CDR3 reads CASDSGSYNEQYF. In DNA, the CDR3 is TGTGCCAGCGACAGCGGGTCCTACAATGAGCAGTACTTC.

This clonotype was detected many times. The J gene is TRBJ1-2, the V gene TRBV20-1; TRBD1 matches 8 bases. This CDR3 region has 13 residues. V gave up 5 bases and J gave up 2 bases; unmatched junction bases: 4. Germline values: CDR1 DFQATT, CDR2 SNEGSKA (reference sequence). CDR3 sequence (DNA): TGCAGTGCTCCCAGGACAGGGAACTATGGCTACACCTTC. This sequence encodes CSAPRTGNYGYTF.

This clonotype occurred many times. Relative to the germline gene, one junction end is altered; a read error may explain this. The chain is built from TRBV29-1 and TRBJ1-1; D is unresolved. CDR1 and CDR2 from the germline V gene are SQVTM and ANQGSEA. The CDR3 totals 10 residues. CDR3 bases: TGCAGCGTTGAAGACACCCCGAGGTCCTTT. Translated: CSVEDTPRSF.

As to this clonotype: Given a much more abundant clone one base away, this may be a read error. The chain joins TRBV4-1 to TRBJ1-5, with D unclear. The CDR3 consists of 15 residues. Looked up from germline, CDR1 is MGHRA and CDR2 is YSYEKL. CDR3 DNA: TGCGCCAGCATCCAAGTAGACGGGTCGCGTCAGCCCCAGCATTTT. It is translated as CASIQVDGSRQPQHF.

This clonotype came up many times. The rearrangement uses TRBV10-3 and TRBJ2-1; 9 bases are a match to TRBD2. The V gene end was trimmed by 4 bases and the J gene end by 2 bases; junction bases not matched to a gene: 6. The germline V gene encodes CDR1 ENHRY and CDR2 SYGVKD. This CDR3 spans 16 amino acids. CDR3 loop: CAISGGAGGAYNEQFF. The CDR3 region has the DNA TGTGCCATCAGTGGAGGGGCGGGAGGGGCCTACAATGAGCAGTTCTTC.

V gene TRBV20-1 combines with J gene TRBJ1-1; D perhaps matches TRBD1 (6 bases). Germline V gene lookup returns CDR1 DFQATT and CDR2 SNEGSKA (reference sequence). CDR3 size: 12 residues. CDR3 sequence: CRGGEWSIEAFF. CDR3 nucleotide sequence: TGCCGAGGGGGTGAATGGAGCATTGAAGCTTTCTTT.

The chain links TRBV7-9 to TRBJ2-3; possibly TRBD2 for D (6 bases). Germline loops: CDR1 SEHNR, CDR2 FQNEAQ (reference sequence). This CDR3 region has 16 residues. V was shortened by 5 bases and J by 3 bases, with 18 bases between the two germline ends. CDR3 DNA sequence: TGTGCCAGCAGCCCTTACGGGACCGCGGGGACAGATACGCAGTATTTT. Its translation: CASSPYGTAGTDTQYF.

The chain is built from TRBV5-1 and TRBJ1-6; D is ambiguous. Deletions cut 3 bases from V and 9 bases from J, with 13 bases between. The CDR3 runs 14 residues. Germline CDR1 is SGHRS and CDR2 is YFSETQ. This CDR3 is CASSWKWAGSPLHF. In nucleotides, the CDR3 is TGCGCCAGCAGCTGGAAGTGGGCTGGTTCACCCCTCCACTTT.

CDR3 nucleotide sequence: TGTGCCACCAGCAGAGGACAGGGGTATGGCTACACCTTC. This codes for CATSRGQGYGYTF. The chain recombines TRBV15 with TRBJ1-2, with TRBD1 matching 8 bases. CDR1 is LNHNV, CDR2 YYDKDF, per germline (reference sequence). J lost 5 bases, V lost 1 base, and 0 bases had no gene match. The CDR3 consists of 13 residues. The full variable domain, in which reference TRBV15 and TRBJ1-2 provide the parts outside the CDR3, is DAMVIQNPRYQVTQFGKPVTLSCSQTLNHNVMYWYQQKSSQAPKLLFHYYDKDFNNEADTPDNFQSRRPNTSFCFLDIRSPGLGDTAMYLCATSRGQGYGYTFGSGTRLTVV.